This T cell receptor (beta chain) was documented in a study of cytomegalovirus exposure and HLA in healthy donors. This PCR relied on a set of 60 Vbeta primers and 13 Jbeta primers. TCRdb's table, derived via immunoSEQ multiplex PCR, lists solely in-frame clones and lacks some. Among about 69,000 clones, approximately 68% were seen once, and the ten largest hold 11%. This clone was detected only a few times. This CDR3 contains 13 residues. V was shortened by 3 bases and J by 2 bases, with 7 bases between the two germline ends. CDR1 and CDR2 (germline): MNHEY, SMNVEV (reference sequence). The chain joins TRBV27 to TRBJ1-1, with D hard to call. This sequence was found in a young woman in good health and CMV-seronegative. Sequencing was performed on PBMCs. The CDR3: CASSFRRNTEAFF. The DNA of the CDR3 is TGTGCCAGCAGTTTTCGTCGTAACACTGAAGCTTTCTTT.